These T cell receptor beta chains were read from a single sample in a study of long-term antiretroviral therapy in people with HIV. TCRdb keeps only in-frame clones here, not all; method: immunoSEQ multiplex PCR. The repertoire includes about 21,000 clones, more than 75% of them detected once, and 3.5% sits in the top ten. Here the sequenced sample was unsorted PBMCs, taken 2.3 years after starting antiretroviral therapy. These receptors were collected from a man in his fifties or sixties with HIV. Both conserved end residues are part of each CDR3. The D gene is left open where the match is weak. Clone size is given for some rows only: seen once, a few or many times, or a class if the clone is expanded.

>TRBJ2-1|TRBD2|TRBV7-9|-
CASSPLLRAGGAEQFF
TGTGCCAGCAGTCCCCTCCTCCGAGCGGGGGGGGCTGAGCAGTTCTTC
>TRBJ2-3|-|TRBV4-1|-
CASSQAQGIGTQYF
TGCGCCAGCAGCCAAGCCCAGGGGATCGGTACGCAGTATTTT
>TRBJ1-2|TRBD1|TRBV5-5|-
CASSPGVGGLAYGYTF
TGTGCCAGCAGCCCGGGCGTAGGGGGCTTAGCCTATGGCTACACCTTC
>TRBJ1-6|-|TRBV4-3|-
CASSQDHNSPLHF
TGCGCCAGCAGCCAAGACCACAATTCACCCCTCCACTTT
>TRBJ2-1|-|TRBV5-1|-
CASSLAWNPKYEQFF
TGCGCCAGCAGCTTGGCGTGGAACCCGAAATATGAGCAGTTCTTC
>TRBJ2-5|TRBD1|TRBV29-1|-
CSVRGGQGYQETQYF
TGCAGCGTTCGAGGGGGACAGGGGTACCAAGAGACCCAGTACTTC
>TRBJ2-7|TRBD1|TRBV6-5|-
CASRLGQGYSYEQYF
TGTGCCAGCCGCCTGGGACAGGGCTATTCCTACGAGCAGTACTTC
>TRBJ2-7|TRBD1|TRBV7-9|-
CASSTGDPSNEQYF
TGTGCCAGCAGCACAGGGGACCCCTCTAACGAGCAGTACTTC
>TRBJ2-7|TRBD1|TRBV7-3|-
CASSLKGQGGFYEQYF
TGTGCCAGCAGCTTAAAAGGACAGGGCGGGTTCTACGAGCAGTACTTC
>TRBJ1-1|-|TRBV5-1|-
CASSLGQPTTEAFF
TGCGCCAGCAGCTTGGGGCAGCCCACCACTGAAGCTTTCTTT
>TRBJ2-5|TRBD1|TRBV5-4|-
CASSPGGETQYF
TGTGCCAGCAGCCCAGGGGGAGAGACCCAGTACTTC
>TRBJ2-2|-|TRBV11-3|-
CASSFTKTGELFF
TGTGCCAGCAGCTTTACTAAGACCGGGGAGCTGTTTTTT
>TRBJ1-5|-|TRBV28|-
CASSSGPGVGQPQHF
TGTGCCAGCAGTTCGGGCCCGGGGGTTGGTCAGCCCCAGCATTTT
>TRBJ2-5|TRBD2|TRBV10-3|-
CAIRGLAGEETQYF
TGTGCCATCCGGGGACTAGCGGGAGAGGAGACCCAGTACTTC
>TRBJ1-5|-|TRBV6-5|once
CASSYDMGASQPQHF
TGTGCCAGCAGCTATGACATGGGGGCTAGTCAGCCCCAGCATTTT
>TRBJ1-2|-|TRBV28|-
CASSPAINYGYTF
TGTGCCAGCAGTCCAGCCATCAACTATGGCTACACCTTC
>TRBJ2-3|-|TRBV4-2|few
CASSSRWLTDTQYF
TGTGCCAGCAGCTCAAGGTGGCTCACAGATACGCAGTATTTT
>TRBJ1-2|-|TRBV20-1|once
CSATSGHGYTF
TGCAGTGCCACCTCAGGACACGGCTACACCTTC
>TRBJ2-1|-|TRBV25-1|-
CASSGPGLIYNEQFF
TGTGCCAGCAGTGGGCCGGGACTTATATACAATGAGCAGTTCTTC
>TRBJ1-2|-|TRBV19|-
CASSIDSTGGYGYTF
TGTGCCAGTAGTATAGACTCGACAGGAGGGTATGGCTACACCTTC
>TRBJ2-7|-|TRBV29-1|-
CSVLPGREQYF
TGCAGCGTTCTTCCCGGGCGGGAGCAGTACTTC
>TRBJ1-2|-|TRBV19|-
CASSIMGGSGYTF
TGTGCCAGTAGTATTATGGGAGGGTCTGGCTACACCTTC
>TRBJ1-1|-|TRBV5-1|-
CASSLSQGLGTEAFF
TGCGCCAGCAGCTTGTCGCAGGGGCTGGGCACTGAAGCTTTCTTT
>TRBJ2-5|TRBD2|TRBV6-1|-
CASSDTGTRTRETQYF
TGTGCCAGCAGTGACACCGGGACTAGGACCAGGGAGACCCAGTACTTC
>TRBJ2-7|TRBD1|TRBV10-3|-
CAISEDRGLTSYEQYF
TGTGCCATCAGTGAGGACAGGGGGCTCACTTCATACGAGCAGTACTTC
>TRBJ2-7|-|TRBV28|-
CASSLTVLEQYF
TGTGCCAGCAGCCTTACCGTCCTCGAGCAGTACTTC
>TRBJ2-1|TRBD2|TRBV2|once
CASTPTGGGFNNEQFF
TGTGCCAGCACCCCGACGGGAGGGGGTTTCAACAATGAGCAGTTCTTC
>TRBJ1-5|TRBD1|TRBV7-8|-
CASSTTTGGNQPQHF
TGTGCCAGCAGCACGACCACAGGGGGGAATCAGCCCCAGCATTTT